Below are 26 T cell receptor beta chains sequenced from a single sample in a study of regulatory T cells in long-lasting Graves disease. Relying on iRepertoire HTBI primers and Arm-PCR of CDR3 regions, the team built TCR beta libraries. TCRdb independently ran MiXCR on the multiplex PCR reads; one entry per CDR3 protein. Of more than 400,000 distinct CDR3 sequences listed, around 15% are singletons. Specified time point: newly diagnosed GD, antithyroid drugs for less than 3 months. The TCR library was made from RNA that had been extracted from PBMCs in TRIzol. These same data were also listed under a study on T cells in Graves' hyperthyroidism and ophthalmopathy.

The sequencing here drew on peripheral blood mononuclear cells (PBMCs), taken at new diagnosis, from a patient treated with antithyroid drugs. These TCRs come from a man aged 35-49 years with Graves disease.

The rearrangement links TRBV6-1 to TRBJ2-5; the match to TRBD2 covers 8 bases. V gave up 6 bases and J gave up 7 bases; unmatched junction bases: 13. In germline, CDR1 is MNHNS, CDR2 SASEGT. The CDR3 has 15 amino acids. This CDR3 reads CASRRLATGAGTQYF. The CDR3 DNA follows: TGTGCCAGCAGACGACTAGCGACCGGCGCGGGGACCCAGTACTTC.

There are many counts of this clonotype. The CDR3: CSASLTHYEQYF. CDR3 bases: TGCAGTGCTAGCCTAACCCACTACGAGCAGTACTTC. The J gene is TRBJ2-7, the V gene TRBV20-1; unclear D gene. V lost 3 bases and J lost 3, with 9 bases in between. The CDR3 is made up of 12 amino acids. The germline V gene has CDR1 DFQATT and CDR2 SNEGSKA (reference sequence).

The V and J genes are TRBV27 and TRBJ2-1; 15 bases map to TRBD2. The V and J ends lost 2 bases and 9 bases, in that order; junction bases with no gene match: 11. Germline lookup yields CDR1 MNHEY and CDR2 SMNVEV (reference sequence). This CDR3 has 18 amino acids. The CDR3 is CASSLGTRTSGRAVEQFF. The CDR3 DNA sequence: TGTGCCAGCAGTTTAGGAACAAGGACTAGCGGGAGGGCCGTTGAGCAGTTCTTC.

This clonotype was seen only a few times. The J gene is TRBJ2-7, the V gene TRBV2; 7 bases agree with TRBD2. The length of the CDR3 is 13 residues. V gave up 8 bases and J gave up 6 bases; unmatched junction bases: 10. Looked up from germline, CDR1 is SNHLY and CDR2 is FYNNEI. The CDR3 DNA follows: TGTGCCAGCTCGGCGGGAGTTCGAGGCGAGCAGTACTTC. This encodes CASSAGVRGEQYF.

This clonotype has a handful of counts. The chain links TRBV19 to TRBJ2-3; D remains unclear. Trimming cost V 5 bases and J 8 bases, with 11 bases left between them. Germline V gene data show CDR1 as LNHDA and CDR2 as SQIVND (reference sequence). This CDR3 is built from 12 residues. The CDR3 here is CASSVLGGTQYF. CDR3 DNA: TGTGCCAGTAGTGTCCTCGGTGGTACGCAGTATTTT.

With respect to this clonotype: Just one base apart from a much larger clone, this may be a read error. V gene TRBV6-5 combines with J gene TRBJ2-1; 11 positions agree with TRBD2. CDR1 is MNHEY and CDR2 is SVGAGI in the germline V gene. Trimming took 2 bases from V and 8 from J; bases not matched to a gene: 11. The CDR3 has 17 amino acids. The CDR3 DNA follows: TGTGCCAGCAGTTACCGGGCTAGCGGGAGGAATGGCGATGAGCAGTTCTTC. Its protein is CASSYRASGRNGDEQFF.

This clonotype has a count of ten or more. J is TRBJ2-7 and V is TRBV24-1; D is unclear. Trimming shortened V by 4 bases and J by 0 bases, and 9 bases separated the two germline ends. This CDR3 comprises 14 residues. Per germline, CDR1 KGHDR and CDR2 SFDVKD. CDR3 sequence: CATSDPDSSYEQYF. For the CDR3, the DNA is TGTGCCACCAGTGACCCAGACTCCTCCTACGAGCAGTACTTC.

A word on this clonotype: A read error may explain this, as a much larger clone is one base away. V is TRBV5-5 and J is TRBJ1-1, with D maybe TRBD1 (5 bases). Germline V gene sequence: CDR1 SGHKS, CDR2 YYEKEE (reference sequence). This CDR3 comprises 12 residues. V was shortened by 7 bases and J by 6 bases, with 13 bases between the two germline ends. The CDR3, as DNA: TGTGCCAGCGGCCTAACGACAGCTGAAGCTTTCTTT. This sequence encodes CASGLTTAEAFF.

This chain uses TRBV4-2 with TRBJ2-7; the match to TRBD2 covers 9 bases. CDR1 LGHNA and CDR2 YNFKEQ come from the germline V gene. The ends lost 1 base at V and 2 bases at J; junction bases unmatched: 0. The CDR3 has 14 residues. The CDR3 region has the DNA TGTGCCAGCAGCCAAGGGACTAGCGCCTACGAGCAGTACTTC. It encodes CASSQGTSAYEQYF.

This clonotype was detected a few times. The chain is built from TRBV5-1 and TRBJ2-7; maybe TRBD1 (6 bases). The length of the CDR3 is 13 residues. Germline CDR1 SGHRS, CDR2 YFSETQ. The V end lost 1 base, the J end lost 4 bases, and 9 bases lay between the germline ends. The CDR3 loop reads CASSLMGAYEQYF. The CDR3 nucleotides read TGCGCCAGCAGCTTGATGGGGGCGTACGAGCAGTACTTC.

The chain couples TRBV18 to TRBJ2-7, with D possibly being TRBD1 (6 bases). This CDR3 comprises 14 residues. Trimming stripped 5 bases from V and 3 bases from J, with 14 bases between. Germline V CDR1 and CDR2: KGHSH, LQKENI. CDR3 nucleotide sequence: TGTGCCAGCTCAAGCCGGGCAGGGGACTACGAGCAGTACTTC. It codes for CASSSRAGDYEQYF. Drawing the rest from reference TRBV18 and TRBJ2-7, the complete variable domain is NAGVMQNPRHLVRRRGQEARLRCSPMKGHSHVYWYRQLPEEGLKFMVYLQKENIIDESGMPKERFSAEFPKEGPSILRIQQVVRGDSAAYFCASSSRAGDYEQYFGPGTRLTVT.

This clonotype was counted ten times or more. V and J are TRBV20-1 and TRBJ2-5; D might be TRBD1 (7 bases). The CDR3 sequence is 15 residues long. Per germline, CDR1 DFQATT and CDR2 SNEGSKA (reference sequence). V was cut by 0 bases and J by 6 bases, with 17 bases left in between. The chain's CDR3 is CSARDLMEGAQTQYF. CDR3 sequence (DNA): TGCAGTGCTAGAGATCTGATGGAGGGGGCTCAGACCCAGTACTTC.

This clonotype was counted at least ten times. In DNA form, the CDR3 reads TGCAGTGCTAGGGACAGGGGGCAAGGGGAGACCCAGTACTTC. It yields the protein CSARDRGQGETQYF. V is TRBV20-1 and J is TRBJ2-5, with 11 bases lining up with TRBD1. Per the germline V gene, CDR1 is DFQATT and CDR2 is SNEGSKA (reference sequence). With V trimmed by 3 bases and J by 5 bases, 5 bases remained unmatched. The CDR3 consists of 14 residues.

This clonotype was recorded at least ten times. CDR3 loop: CARIPGQGDYEQYF. The DNA of the CDR3 is TGTGCCAGGATCCCGGGACAGGGGGACTACGAGCAGTACTTC. This chain links TRBV6-1 with TRBJ2-7; 11 bases align to TRBD1. Germline CDR1 MNHNS, CDR2 SASEGT. J gave up 3 bases and V 9 bases, and 7 bases lay outside the gene matches. This CDR3 has 14 residues.

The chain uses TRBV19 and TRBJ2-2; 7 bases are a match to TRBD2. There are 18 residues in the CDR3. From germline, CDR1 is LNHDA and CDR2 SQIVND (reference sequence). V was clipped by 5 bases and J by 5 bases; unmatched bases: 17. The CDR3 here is CASSAPRRGRRGTGELFF. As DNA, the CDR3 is TGTGCCAGTAGTGCCCCACGGCGCGGGAGACGGGGAACCGGGGAGCTGTTTTTT.

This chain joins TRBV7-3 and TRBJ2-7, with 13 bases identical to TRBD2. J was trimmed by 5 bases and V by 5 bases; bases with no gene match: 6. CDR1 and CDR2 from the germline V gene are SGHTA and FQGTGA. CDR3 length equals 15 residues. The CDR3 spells CASSPGTSGNNEQYF. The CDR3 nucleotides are TGTGCCAGCAGCCCCGGGACTAGCGGGAACAACGAGCAGTACTTC. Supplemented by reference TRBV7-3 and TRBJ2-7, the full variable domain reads GAGVSQTPSNKVTEKGKYVELRCDPISGHTALYWYRQSLGQGPEFLIYFQGTGAADDSGLPNDRFFAVRPEGSVSTLKIQRTERGDSAVYLCASSPGTSGNNEQYFGPGTRLTVT.

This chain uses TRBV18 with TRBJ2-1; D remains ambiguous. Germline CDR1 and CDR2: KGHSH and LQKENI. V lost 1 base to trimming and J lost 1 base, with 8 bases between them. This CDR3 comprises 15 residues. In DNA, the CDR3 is TGTGCCAGCTCACCACGGTTTGGGTCCTACAATGAGCAGTTCTTC. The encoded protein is CASSPRFGSYNEQFF.

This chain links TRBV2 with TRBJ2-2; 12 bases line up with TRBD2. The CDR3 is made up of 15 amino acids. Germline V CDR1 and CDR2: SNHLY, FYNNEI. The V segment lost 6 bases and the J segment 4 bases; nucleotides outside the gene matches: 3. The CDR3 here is CASRETSGSTGELFF. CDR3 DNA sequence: TGTGCCAGCAGAGAGACTAGCGGGAGCACCGGGGAGCTGTTTTTT.

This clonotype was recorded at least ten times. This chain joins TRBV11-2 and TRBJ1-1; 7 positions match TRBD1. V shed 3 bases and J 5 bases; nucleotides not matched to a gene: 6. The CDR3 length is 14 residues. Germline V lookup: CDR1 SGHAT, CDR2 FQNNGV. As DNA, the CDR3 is TGTGCCAGCAGCTTCGGGACAGTATGGACTGAAGCTTTCTTT. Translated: CASSFGTVWTEAFF.

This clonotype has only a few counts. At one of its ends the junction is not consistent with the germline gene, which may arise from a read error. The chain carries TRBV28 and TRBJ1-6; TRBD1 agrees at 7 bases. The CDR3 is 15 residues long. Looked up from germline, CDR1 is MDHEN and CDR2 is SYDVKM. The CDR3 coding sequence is TGTGCCAGCAGTTTCACAGGGGAGGGGGATTCACTCCTCCACTTT. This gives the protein CASSFTGEGDSLLHF.

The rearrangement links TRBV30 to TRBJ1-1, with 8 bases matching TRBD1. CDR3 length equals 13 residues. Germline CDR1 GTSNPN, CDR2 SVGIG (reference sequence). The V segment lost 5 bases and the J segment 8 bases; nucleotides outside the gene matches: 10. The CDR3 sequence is CAWSSQGASEAFF. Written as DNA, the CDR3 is TGTGCCTGGTCATCTCAGGGGGCTTCGGAAGCTTTCTTT.

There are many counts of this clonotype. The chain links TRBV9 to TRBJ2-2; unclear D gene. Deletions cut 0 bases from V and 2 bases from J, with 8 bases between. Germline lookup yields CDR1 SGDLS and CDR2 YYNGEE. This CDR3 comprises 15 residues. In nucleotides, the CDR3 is TGTGCCAGCAGCGTAGCTGCCGTTAACACCGGGGAGCTGTTTTTT. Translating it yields CASSVAAVNTGELFF.

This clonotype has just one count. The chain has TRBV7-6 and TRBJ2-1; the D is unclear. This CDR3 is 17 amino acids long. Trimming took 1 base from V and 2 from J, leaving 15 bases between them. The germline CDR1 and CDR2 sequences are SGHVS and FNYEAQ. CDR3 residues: CASSLEAGSSPYNEQFF. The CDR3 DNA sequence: TGTGCCAGCAGCTTAGAGGCAGGATCAAGCCCCTACAATGAGCAGTTCTTC.

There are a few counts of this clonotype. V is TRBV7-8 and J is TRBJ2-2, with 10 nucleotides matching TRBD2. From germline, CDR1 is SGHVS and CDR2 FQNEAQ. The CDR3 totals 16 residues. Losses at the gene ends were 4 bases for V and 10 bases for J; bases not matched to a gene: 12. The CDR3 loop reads CASSSWTSGTKEELFF. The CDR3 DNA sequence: TGTGCCAGCAGCTCCTGGACTAGCGGAACAAAGGAGGAGCTGTTTTTT.

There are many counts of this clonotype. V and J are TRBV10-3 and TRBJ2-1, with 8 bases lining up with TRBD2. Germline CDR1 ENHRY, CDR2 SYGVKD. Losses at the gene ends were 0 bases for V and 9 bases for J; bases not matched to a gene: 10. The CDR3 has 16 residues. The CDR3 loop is CAISESTSGRSVEQFF. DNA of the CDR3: TGTGCCATCAGTGAGTCGACCAGCGGGAGATCGGTTGAGCAGTTCTTC.

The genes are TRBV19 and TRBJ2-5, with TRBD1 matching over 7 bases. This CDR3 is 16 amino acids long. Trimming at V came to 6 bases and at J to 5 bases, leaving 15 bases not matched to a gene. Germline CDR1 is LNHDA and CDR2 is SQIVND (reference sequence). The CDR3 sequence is CASSLITGARRETQYF. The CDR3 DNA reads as TGTGCCAGTAGCCTTATAACAGGGGCCCGGAGGGAGACCCAGTACTTC.